Shown below are 7 T cell receptor beta chains from a single sample sequenced in a study of metastatic and nonmetastatic thyroid tumors. All patients reached thyroid surgery having received no treatment beforehand. TCRdb used MiXCR to call clones anew from the PCR reads. Counted here are over 8,500 clones, approximately 12% occurring once; the ten biggest clones make up around 13%. Source material: blood. The source is a female donor with papillary thyroid cancer or a benign thyroid nodule (not recorded which). Some clones in this sample may be carry-over from other donors' samples.

This clone appeared many times. This rearrangement joins TRBV20-1 to TRBJ2-7, with D possibly being TRBD2 (6 bases). Trimming removed 0 bases from V and 0 bases from J, with 12 bases in between. Germline V gene lookup returns CDR1 DFQATT and CDR2 SNEGSKA (reference sequence). The length of the CDR3 is 15 residues. The CDR3 nucleotides read TGCAGTGCTAGAGATCCCGGCGGGGCCTCCTACGAGCAGTACTTC. This encodes CSARDPGGASYEQYF.

This clone is labeled medium-sized. The chain couples TRBV19 to TRBJ1-6, with D possibly matching TRBD1 (5 bases). Germline CDR1 LNHDA, CDR2 SQIVND (reference sequence). The CDR3 runs to 13 residues. V was cut by 9 bases and J by 7 bases, with 13 bases left in between. The CDR3 protein is CASQQGLNSPLHF. The CDR3 DNA follows: TGTGCCAGCCAGCAGGGTCTAAATTCACCCCTCCACTTT.

This clone showed up just a few times. The chain links TRBV5-1 to TRBJ2-3; D uncertain. Germline V gene lookup returns CDR1 SGHRS and CDR2 YFSETQ. V was clipped by 3 bases and J by 0 bases, with 5 bases between them. This CDR3 has 13 amino acids. The CDR3 nucleotides read TGCGCCAGCAGCTCCTTTAGCACAGATACGCAGTATTTT. Its translation: CASSSFSTDTQYF.

This clone was detected ten times or more. The V and J genes are TRBV7-8 and TRBJ2-1; D perhaps matches TRBD1 (6 bases). CDR1 is SGHVS and CDR2 is FQNEAQ in the germline V gene. This CDR3 has 16 amino acids. V lost 1 base, J lost 2 bases, and 12 bases lay in between. The CDR3 protein is CASSLVRGTPYNEQFF. In DNA, the CDR3 is TGTGCCAGCAGCTTAGTACGAGGGACACCCTACAATGAGCAGTTCTTC.

Only a few counts were recorded for this clone. The chain combines TRBV6-1 with TRBJ1-2; D is undetermined. Germline lookup yields CDR1 MNHNS and CDR2 SASEGT. CDR3 length: 14 amino acids. Trimming removed 7 bases from V and 7 bases from J, with 19 bases in between. The CDR3 bases are TGTGCCAGCATCCCGATGCGAAAGAGCTTTGGCTACACCTTC. It encodes CASIPMRKSFGYTF.

This clone is categorized as medium-sized. The chain carries TRBV2 and TRBJ2-5; D not certain. The germline CDR1 and CDR2 sequences are SNHLY and FYNNEI. V was shortened by 6 bases and J by 5 bases, with 10 bases between the two germline ends. The CDR3 totals 12 residues. CDR3 DNA sequence: TGTGCCAGCAGCATGGAAGGGGAGACCCAGTACTTC. It translates to CASSMEGETQYF. The whole variable domain, filled in from reference TRBV2 and TRBJ2-5, reads EPEVTQTPSHQVTQMGQEVILRCVPISNHLYFYWYRQILGQKVEFLVSFYNNEISEKSEIFDDQFSVERPDGSNFTLKIRSTKLEDSAMYFCASSMEGETQYFGPGTRLLVL.

This clone is termed medium-sized. The chain carries TRBV13 and TRBJ2-7; 9 bases agree with TRBD1. The length of the CDR3 is 15 residues. Trimming at V came to 5 bases and at J to 1 base, leaving 6 bases not matched to a gene. Germline CDR1 PRHDT, CDR2 FYEKMQ (reference sequence). CDR3 sequence reads: CASSPGTGMSYEQYF. The CDR3 DNA sequence: TGTGCCAGCAGCCCTGGGACAGGGATGTCCTACGAGCAGTACTTC.